A selection of T cell receptor beta chains follows, all from one sample in a study of monozygotic twins with inflammatory bowel disease. Reanalyzing the 5' RACE reads, TCRdb keeps one entry per CDR3 protein, without DNA. Its listing shows around 100,000 distinct CDR3 sequences. The sequenced sample consisted of blood. These receptors were obtained from a human donor with ulcerative colitis or Crohn's disease, or a healthy co-twin of an affected twin (not recorded which). Each CDR3 is given with its conserved first and last residue. Fields, in order: V gene, J gene, CDR3 length, CDR3 protein.

TRBV18,TRBJ2-7,14,CASSQGALTYEQYF
TRBV12-3/TRBV12-4,TRBJ2-6,15,CASSQTTGIRNVLTF
TRBV6-2/TRBV6-3,TRBJ1-5,14,CASTGGLGNQPQHF
TRBV12-3/TRBV12-4,TRBJ1-3,14,CASRRDSMRDTIYF
TRBV6-1,TRBJ2-1,15,CASRLQFPSYNEQFF
TRBV7-2,TRBJ2-1,15,CASIRPGGGPNEQFF
TRBV11-2,TRBJ2-2,19,CASSLEPRIGGGGTGELFF
TRBV7-8,TRBJ1-2,15,CASSPREQGAHGYTF
TRBV20-1,TRBJ1-4,13,CSALDRSNEKLFF
TRBV15,TRBJ1-1,17,CATSRVVWTGVFTEAFF
TRBV4-3,TRBJ1-6,17,CASSPTLGHTFNSPLHF
TRBV7-8,TRBJ2-2,16,CASSLSWREQNGELFF
TRBV7-6,TRBJ2-7,13,CASSLEWSYEQYF
TRBV11-2,TRBJ1-4,16,CASSLGTGVTNEKLFF
TRBV3-1,TRBJ2-3,16,CASSPPLAGKGHTQYF
TRBV7-8,TRBJ2-3,16,CASSKMGQGITDTQYF
TRBV5-1,TRBJ2-3,17,CASSLPGLAGATDTQYF
TRBV2,TRBJ1-5,14,CASSEVEARQPQHF
TRBV19,TRBJ2-5,17,CASSISGGGVTRETQYF
TRBV6-5,TRBJ2-5,15,CASSLTGQPQETQYF
TRBV20-1,TRBJ2-3,15,CSAQETGLARRTQYF
TRBV7-2,TRBJ2-3,16,CASSLGPLAGFDTQYF